The sequence of this TCR beta chain was determined in a study of blood T cells in healthy people across ages. This clonotype was counted at least ten times. Its antigen is currently unknown. The CDR3 runs 15 residues. The germline gives CDR1 MNHEY, CDR2 SMNVEV (reference sequence). J lost 5 bases, V lost 2 bases, and 6 bases had no gene match. A sample-barcoded 5' primer and a J-beta primer mix were used in a second PCR of roughly 6 to 12 cycles. Each cDNA molecule, via a template-switch adaptor with 12 random nucleotides, was tagged. TCRdb reanalysed the 5' RACE reads using MiXCR and keeps one entry per CDR3 protein. The sample carries approximately 1.5 million distinct CDR3 sequences, roughly two fifths recorded once. Points from the study as a whole: A roughly linear age-dependent decrease characterized TCR beta diversity per million T cells. Diversity estimated from one million T cells was considered an underestimate.

The specimen was blood. The clonotype comes from a woman aged 18-30 years in good health. The chain uses TRBV27 and TRBJ2-5, with 9 bases that match TRBD2. In DNA, the CDR3 is TGTGCCAGCAGTTTAAGGGGACTAGCATCGGAGACCCAGTACTTC. This codes for CASSLRGLASETQYF.